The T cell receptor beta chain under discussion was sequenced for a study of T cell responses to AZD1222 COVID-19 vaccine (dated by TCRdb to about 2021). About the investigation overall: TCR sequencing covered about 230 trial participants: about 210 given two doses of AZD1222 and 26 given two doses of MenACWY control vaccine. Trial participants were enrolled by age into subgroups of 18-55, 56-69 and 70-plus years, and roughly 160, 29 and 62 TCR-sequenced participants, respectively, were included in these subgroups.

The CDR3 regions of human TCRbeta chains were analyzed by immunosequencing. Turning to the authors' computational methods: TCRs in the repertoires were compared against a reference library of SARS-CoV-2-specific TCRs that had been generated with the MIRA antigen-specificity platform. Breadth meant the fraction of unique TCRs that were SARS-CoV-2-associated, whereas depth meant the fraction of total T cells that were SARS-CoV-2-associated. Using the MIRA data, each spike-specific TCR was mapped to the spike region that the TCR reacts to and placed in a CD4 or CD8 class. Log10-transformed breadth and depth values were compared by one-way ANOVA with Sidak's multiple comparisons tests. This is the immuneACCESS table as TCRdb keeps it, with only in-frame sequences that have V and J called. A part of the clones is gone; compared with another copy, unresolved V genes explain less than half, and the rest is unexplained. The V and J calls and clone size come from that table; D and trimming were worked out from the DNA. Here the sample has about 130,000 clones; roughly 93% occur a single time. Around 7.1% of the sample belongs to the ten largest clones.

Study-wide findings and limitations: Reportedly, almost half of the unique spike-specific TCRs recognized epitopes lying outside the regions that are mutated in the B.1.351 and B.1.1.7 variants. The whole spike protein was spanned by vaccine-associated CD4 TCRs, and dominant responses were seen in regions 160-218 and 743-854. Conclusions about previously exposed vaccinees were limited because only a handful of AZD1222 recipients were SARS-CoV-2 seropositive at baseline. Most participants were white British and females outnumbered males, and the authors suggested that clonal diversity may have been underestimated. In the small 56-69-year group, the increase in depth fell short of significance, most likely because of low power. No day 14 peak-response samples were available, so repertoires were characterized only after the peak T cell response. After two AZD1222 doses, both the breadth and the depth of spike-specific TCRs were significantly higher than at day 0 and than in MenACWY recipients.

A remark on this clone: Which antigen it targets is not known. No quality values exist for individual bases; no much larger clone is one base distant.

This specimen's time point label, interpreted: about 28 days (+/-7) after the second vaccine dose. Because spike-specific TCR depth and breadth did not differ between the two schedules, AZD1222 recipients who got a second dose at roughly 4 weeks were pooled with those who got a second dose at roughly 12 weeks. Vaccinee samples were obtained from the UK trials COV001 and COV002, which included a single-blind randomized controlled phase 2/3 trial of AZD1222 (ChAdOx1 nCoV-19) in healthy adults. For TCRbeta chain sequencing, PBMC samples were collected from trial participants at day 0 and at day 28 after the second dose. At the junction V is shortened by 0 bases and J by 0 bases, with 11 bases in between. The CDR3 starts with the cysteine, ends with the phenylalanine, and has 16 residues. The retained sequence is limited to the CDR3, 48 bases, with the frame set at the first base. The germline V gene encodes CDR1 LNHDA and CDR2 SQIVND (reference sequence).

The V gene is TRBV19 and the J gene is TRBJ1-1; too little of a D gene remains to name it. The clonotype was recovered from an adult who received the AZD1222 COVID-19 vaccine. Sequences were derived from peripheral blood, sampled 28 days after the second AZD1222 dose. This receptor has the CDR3 CASSIDLGFMNTEAFF. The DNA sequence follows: TGTGCCAGTAGTATAGACCTGGGGTTCATGAACACTGAAGCTTTCTTT.